The rows below give T cell receptor beta chains drawn from one sample of a study of long-term antiretroviral therapy in people with HIV. The assay was immunoSEQ multiplex PCR, and TCRdb's table has in-frame clones only and misses some. This table holds about 21,000 clones, less than 80% found once. Here the sequenced sample was unsorted PBMCs, taken 4.1 years after starting antiretroviral therapy. The receptors come from a woman aged 40 to 55 with HIV. Each CDR3 is given with its conserved first and last residue. Fields, in order: clone size, CDR3 length, D gene, V gene, J gene, CDR3 DNA, CDR3 protein. D genes are given only for firm matches. Clone size appears in some rows only: once, few, many, or a class for an expanded clone.

>few|15|TRBD1|TRBV5-1|TRBJ1-1
TGCGCCAGCAGCTCAACAGGGGGTGGGACCACTGAAGCTTTCTTT
CASSSTGGGTTEAFF
>-|14|TRBD2|TRBV10-1|TRBJ2-3
TGCGCCAGCAGTTCTACTAGCGGCCGAGATACGCAGTATTTT
CASSSTSGRDTQYF
>-|13|-|TRBV9|TRBJ1-2
TGTGCCAGCACCCCGGAGGAGGGCTATGGCTACACCTTC
CASTPEEGYGYTF
>-|16|-|TRBV15|TRBJ2-2
TGTGCCACCAGCAGGAGGGGGGGGAGTTTTGCCGGGGAGCTGTTTTTT
CATSRRGGSFAGELFF
>-|15|-|TRBV27|TRBJ1-2
TGTGCCAGCAAGGCAGGGCTATCTGCCAACTATGGCTACACCTTC
CASKAGLSANYGYTF
>-|13|-|TRBV5-8|TRBJ2-7
TGTGCCAGCAGCTTGGAGGGATCCTACGAGCAGTACTTC
CASSLEGSYEQYF
>once|14|TRBD1|TRBV7-2|TRBJ1-2
TGTGCCAGCAGCGGGACAGGGGGTACCTATGGCTACACCTTC
CASSGTGGTYGYTF
>-|12|-|TRBV7-6|TRBJ1-2
TGTGCCAGCAGCTCAGGGGCTTATGGCTACACCTTC
CASSSGAYGYTF
>-|14|-|TRBV27|TRBJ1-1
TGTGCCAGCAGTTTATCGCCGGTGAACACTGAAGCTTTCTTT
CASSLSPVNTEAFF
>-|15|-|TRBV5-8|TRBJ2-6
TGTGCCAGCAGCTCGGGCCTCTCTGGGGCCAACGTCCTGACTTTC
CASSSGLSGANVLTF
>once|14|TRBD1|TRBV5-1|TRBJ1-2
TGCGCCAGCAGCGTGGGACAGTCCGGGTATGGCTACACCTTC
CASSVGQSGYGYTF
>-|13|-|TRBV7-2|TRBJ1-1
TGTGCCAGCAGCTTACAACCTAACACTGAAGCTTTCTTT
CASSLQPNTEAFF
>-|16|-|TRBV6-5|TRBJ2-5
TGTGCCAGCAGTTACTCGATCCCCCGAGATTCAGAGACCCAGTACTTC
CASSYSIPRDSETQYF
>-|13|-|TRBV29-1|TRBJ2-7
TGCAGCGTTGAACTGACGGTCTCCTACGAGCAGTACTTC
CSVELTVSYEQYF
>few|15|TRBD1|TRBV27|TRBJ1-2
TGTGCCAGCAGGTCTCGGGCCAGGGGGGGATACGGCTACACCTTC
CASRSRARGGYGYTF
>-|12|TRBD1|TRBV7-9|TRBJ2-1
TGTGCCGCGACAGGGGATTACAATGAGCAGTTCTTC
CAATGDYNEQFF
>-|15|TRBD1|TRBV6-6|TRBJ1-3
TGTGCCAGCAGTTTGGGACAGGAGTCTGGAAACACCATATATTTT
CASSLGQESGNTIYF
>-|13|-|TRBV27|TRBJ2-3
TGTGCCAGCAGTTTATGGGGGACAGATACGCAGTATTTT
CASSLWGTDTQYF
>-|14|TRBD1|TRBV7-2|TRBJ2-3
TGTGCCAGCAGCTTAACAGGGGGCACAGATACGCAGTATTTT
CASSLTGGTDTQYF
>-|14|-|TRBV21-1|TRBJ1-3
TGTGCCAGCAGCAAAGGCAGGCAAGGAAACACCATATATTTT
CASSKGRQGNTIYF
>-|16|TRBD2|TRBV11-3|TRBJ2-7
TGTGCCAGCAGCTTGCGGACTAGCGGGAGGGACTACGAGCAGTACTTC
CASSLRTSGRDYEQYF
>few|15|-|TRBV4-2|TRBJ2-7
TGTGCCAGCAGCCAAGAAGGGACAAGCTCCTACGAGCAGTACTTC
CASSQEGTSSYEQYF
>-|13|-|TRBV5-4|TRBJ2-3
TGTGCCAGCAGCCCCCCGAGCACAGATACGCAGTATTTT
CASSPPSTDTQYF
>few|12|TRBD2|TRBV27|TRBJ2-7
TGTGCCAGCAGAGGACTAGTTTACGAGCAGTACTTC
CASRGLVYEQYF
>-|15|TRBD1|TRBV11-3|TRBJ1-1
TGTGCCAGCAGCTTACGTGTAGCGACAGGGACTGAAGCTTTCTTT
CASSLRVATGTEAFF
>few|12|-|TRBV2|TRBJ2-7
TGTGCCAGCAGGTCTCCTGAGTACGAGCAGTACTTC
CASRSPEYEQYF
>-|18|-|TRBV11-3|TRBJ2-1
TGTGCCAGCAGCTTAGATCTGTGGGCGAAAAGCTCCTACAATGAGCAGTTCTTC
CASSLDLWAKSSYNEQFF
>-|14|-|TRBV7-9|TRBJ1-3
TGTGCCAGCAGCCCTACAGGGTCTGGAAACACCATATATTTT
CASSPTGSGNTIYF
>-|11|-|TRBV29-1|TRBJ2-1
TGCAGCGTCCCACACGGGAATGAGCAGTTCTTC
CSVPHGNEQFF
>-|17|TRBD1|TRBV11-3|TRBJ2-7
TGTGCCAGCAGCTTCGGCATCCGGGACAGGGGGACCTACGAGCAGTACTTC
CASSFGIRDRGTYEQYF
>-|15|TRBD1|TRBV7-8|TRBJ2-2
TGTGCCAGCAGCAAATGGACAGGGGACACCGGGGAGCTGTTTTTT
CASSKWTGDTGELFF
>-|17|TRBD1|TRBV5-4|TRBJ2-6
TGTGCCAGCAGCGGACCCGGGACAGGGGCTGGGGCCAACGTCCTGACTTTC
CASSGPGTGAGANVLTF
>-|11|-|TRBV7-2|TRBJ2-1
TGTGCCAGCAGCTTTTACAATGAGCAGTTCTTC
CASSFYNEQFF
>-|14|-|TRBV5-1|TRBJ2-5
TGCGCCAGCAGCTTGGCGGTCAGCCAAGAGACCCAGTACTTC
CASSLAVSQETQYF
>-|12|-|TRBV27|TRBJ1-1
TGTGCCAGCAGCCGAGGACAGTCTGAAGCTTTCTTT
CASSRGQSEAFF
>-|15|TRBD1|TRBV4-1|TRBJ2-3
TGCGCCAGCAGCCAAGATCCGACAGGGTCCGATACGCAGTATTTT
CASSQDPTGSDTQYF
>-|12|-|TRBV29-1|TRBJ1-2
TGCAGCGTTTGGGGGATGGTCTATGGCTACACCTTC
CSVWGMVYGYTF
>-|14|TRBD2|TRBV7-9|TRBJ2-1
TGTGCCAGCAGCGGGACTAGCGGGAACAATGAGCAGTTCTTC
CASSGTSGNNEQFF
>-|16|TRBD1|TRBV5-4|TRBJ2-7
TGTGCCAGCAGCTTGCTCGGGACAGGTAATAGCTACGAGCAGTACTTC
CASSLLGTGNSYEQYF
>-|18|TRBD2|TRBV14|TRBJ2-1
TGTGCCAGCAGCCAAGTTTTGCTAGCGGTCGGTTTAAGGAATGAGCAGTTCTTC
CASSQVLLAVGLRNEQFF
>-|12|-|TRBV28|TRBJ1-2
TGTGCCAGCAGTACAACAGGGAGGGGCTACACCTTC
CASSTTGRGYTF
>few|15|TRBD2|TRBV4-2|TRBJ2-7
TGTGCCAGCAGCCCCGTCGGACTAGCGGGACACGAGCAGTACTTC
CASSPVGLAGHEQYF
>-|16|TRBD2|TRBV19|TRBJ2-1
TGTGCCAGTAGTTTCTACGGGAGGAGCTCCTACAATGAGCAGTTCTTC
CASSFYGRSSYNEQFF
>-|13|-|TRBV30|TRBJ2-7
TGTGCCTGTAAGACAGATCTTTCCTACGAGCAGTACTTC
CACKTDLSYEQYF
>-|14|-|TRBV29-1|TRBJ1-3
TGCAGCGTTTTAGGGGGGGTTTCTGGAAACACCATATATTTT
CSVLGGVSGNTIYF
>-|15|-|TRBV6-5|TRBJ1-5
TGTGCCAGCAGGCCTAGAGGCAGGCGAGATCAGCCCCAGCACTTT
CASRPRGRRDQPQHF
>few|13|-|TRBV5-1|TRBJ1-2
TGCGCCAGCAGCTCGGGAGTAGAGGGCGGCTACACCTTC
CASSSGVEGGYTF
>-|14|-|TRBV14|TRBJ2-1
TGTGCCAGCAGCCAAGATAGGCCACCTCATGAGCAGTTCTTC
CASSQDRPPHEQFF
>-|11|-|TRBV19|TRBJ1-2
TGTGCTCTAGCCTCCGGTGGGGGCTACACCTTC
CALASGGGYTF
>-|13|-|TRBV6-1|TRBJ1-1
TGTGCCAGCAGTGAAGCCCTACACTTCGAAGCTTTCTTT
CASSEALHFEAFF
>-|15|-|TRBV19|TRBJ2-5
TGTGCCAGTAGTAGGGCAAGGGGAGGTCAAGAGACCCAGTACTTC
CASSRARGGQETQYF
>-|10|-|TRBV20-1|TRBJ2-1
TGCAGTGCTAGTCCCAATGAGCAGTTCTTC
CSASPNEQFF
>-|15|-|TRBV6-5|TRBJ2-1
TGTGCCAGCAGTTACTCGCTGAAAGGTTACAATGAGCAGTTCTTC
CASSYSLKGYNEQFF